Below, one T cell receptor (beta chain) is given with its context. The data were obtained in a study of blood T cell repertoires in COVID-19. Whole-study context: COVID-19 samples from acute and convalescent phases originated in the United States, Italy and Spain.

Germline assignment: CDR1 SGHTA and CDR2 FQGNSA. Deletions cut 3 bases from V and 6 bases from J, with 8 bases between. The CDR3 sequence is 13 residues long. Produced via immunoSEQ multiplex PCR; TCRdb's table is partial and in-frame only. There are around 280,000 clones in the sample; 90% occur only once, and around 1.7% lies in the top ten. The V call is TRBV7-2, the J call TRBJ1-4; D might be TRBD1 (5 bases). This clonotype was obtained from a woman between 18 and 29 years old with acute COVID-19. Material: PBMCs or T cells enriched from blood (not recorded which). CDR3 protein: CASSFGTYEKLFF. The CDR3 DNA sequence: TGTGCCAGCAGCTTCGGGACTTATGAAAAACTGTTTTTT.